This T cell receptor (beta chain) was sequenced in a study of blood T cell repertoires in COVID-19. Sequenced by immunoSEQ multiplex PCR; TCRdb stores in-frame clones only, minus some. The sample carries some 110,000 clones, 87% recorded once. Germline values: CDR1 LNHNV, CDR2 YYDKDF (reference sequence). The CDR3 runs to 12 residues. V was clipped by 3 bases and J by 9 bases, with 9 bases between them. The sequenced sample consisted of peripheral blood. This chain joins TRBV15 and TRBJ2-1; no clear D. This clonotype was sampled from a human donor in a cohort sampled during active COVID-19. CDR3 sequence (DNA): TGTGCCACCAGCAGCTCCCCGTTTGAGCAGTTCTTC. This sequence encodes CATSSSPFEQFF. The full variable domain, completed using reference TRBV15 and TRBJ2-1, is DAMVIQNPRYQVTQFGKPVTLSCSQTLNHNVMYWYQQKSSQAPKLLFHYYDKDFNNEADTPDNFQSRRPNTSFCFLDIRSPGLGDTAMYLCATSSSPFEQFFGPGTRLTVL.